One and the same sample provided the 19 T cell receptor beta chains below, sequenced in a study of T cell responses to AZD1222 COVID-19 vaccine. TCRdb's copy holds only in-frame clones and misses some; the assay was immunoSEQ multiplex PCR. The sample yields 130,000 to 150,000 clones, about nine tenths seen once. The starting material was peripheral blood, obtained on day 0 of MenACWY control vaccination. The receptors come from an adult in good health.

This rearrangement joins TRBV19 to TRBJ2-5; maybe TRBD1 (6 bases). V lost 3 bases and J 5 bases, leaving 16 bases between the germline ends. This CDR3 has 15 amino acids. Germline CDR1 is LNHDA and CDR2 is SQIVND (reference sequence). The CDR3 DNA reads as TGTGCCAGTAGTATGTCGCAGGGGATAGTCGAGACCCAGTACTTC. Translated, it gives CASSMSQGIVETQYF.

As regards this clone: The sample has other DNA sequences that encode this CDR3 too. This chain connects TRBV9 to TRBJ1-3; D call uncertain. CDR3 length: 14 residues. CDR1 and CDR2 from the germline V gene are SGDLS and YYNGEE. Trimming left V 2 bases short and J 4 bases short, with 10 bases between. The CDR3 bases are TGTGCCAGCAGCGTCGGAGGACGGGGAAACACCATATATTTT. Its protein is CASSVGGRGNTIYF. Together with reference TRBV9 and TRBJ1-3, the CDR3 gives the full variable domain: DSGVTQTPKHLITATGQRVTLRCSPRSGDLSVYWYQQSLDQGLQFLIQYYNGEERAKGNILERFSAQQFPDLHSELNLSSLELGDSALYFCASSVGGRGNTIYFGEGSWLTVV.

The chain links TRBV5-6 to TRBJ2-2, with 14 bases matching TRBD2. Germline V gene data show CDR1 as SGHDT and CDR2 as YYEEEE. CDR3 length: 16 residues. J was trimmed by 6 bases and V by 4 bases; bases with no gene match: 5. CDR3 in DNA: TGTGCCAGCAGCGGACGGGGACTAGCGGGAGCCGGGGAGCTGTTTTTT. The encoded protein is CASSGRGLAGAGELFF.

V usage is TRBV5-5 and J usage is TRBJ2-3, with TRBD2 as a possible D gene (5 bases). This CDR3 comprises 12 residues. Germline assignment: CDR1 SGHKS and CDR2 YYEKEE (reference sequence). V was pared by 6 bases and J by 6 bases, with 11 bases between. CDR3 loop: CASTNGEDTQYF. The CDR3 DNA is TGTGCCAGCACCAACGGGGAGGATACGCAGTATTTT.

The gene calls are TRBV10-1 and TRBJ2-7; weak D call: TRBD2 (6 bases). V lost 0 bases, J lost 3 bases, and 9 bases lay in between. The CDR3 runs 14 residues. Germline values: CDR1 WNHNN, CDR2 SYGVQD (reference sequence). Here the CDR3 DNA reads TGCGCCAGCAGTGAGTCCGGGGGAATCTACGAGCAGTACTTC. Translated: CASSESGGIYEQYF.

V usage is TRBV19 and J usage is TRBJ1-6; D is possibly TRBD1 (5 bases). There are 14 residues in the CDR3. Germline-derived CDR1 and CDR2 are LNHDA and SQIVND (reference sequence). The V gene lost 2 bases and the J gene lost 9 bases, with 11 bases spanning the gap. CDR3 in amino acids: CASSIWGRSSPLHF. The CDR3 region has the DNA TGTGCCAGTAGTATATGGGGGAGGAGTTCACCCCTCCACTTT.

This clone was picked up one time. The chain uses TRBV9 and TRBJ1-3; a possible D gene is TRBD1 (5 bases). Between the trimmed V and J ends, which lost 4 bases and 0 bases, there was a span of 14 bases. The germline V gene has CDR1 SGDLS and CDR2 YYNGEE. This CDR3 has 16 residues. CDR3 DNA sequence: TGTGCCAGCAGCCCCCCGGGGCCCAGCTCTGGAAACACCATATATTTT. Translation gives CASSPPGPSSGNTIYF.

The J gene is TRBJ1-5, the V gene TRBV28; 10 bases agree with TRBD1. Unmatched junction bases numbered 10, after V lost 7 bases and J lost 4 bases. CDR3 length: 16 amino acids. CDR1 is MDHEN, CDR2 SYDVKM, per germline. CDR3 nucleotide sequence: TGTGCCAGCAAATCCATGGACAGGGGGGATAATCAGCCCCAGCATTTT. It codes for CASKSMDRGDNQPQHF.

Written as DNA, the CDR3 is TGTGCCAGCAGCTTAACGTTTCCCGCCGGGGAGCTGTTTTTT. The encoded protein is CASSLTFPAGELFF. The chain is built from TRBV7-3 and TRBJ2-2; no reliable D call. Germline V CDR1 and CDR2: SGHTA, FQGTGA. The CDR3 sequence is 14 residues long. Trimming shortened V by 0 bases and J by 6 bases, and 8 bases separated the two germline ends.

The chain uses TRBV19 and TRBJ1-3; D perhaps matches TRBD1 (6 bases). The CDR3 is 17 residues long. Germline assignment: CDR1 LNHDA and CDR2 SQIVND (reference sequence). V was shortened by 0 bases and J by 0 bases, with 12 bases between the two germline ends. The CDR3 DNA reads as TGTGCCAGTAGTATAGAGGGACACGGCCGCTCTGGAAACACCATATATTTT. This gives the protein CASSIEGHGRSGNTIYF.

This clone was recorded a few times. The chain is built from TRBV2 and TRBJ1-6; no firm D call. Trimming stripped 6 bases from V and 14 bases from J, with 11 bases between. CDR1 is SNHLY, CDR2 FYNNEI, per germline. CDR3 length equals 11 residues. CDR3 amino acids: CASSPRKALHF. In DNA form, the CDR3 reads TGTGCCAGCAGCCCGCGCAAAGCCCTCCACTTT.

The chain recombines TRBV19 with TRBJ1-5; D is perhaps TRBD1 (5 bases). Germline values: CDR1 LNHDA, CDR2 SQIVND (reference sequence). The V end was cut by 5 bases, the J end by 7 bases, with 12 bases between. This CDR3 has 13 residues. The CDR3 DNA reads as TGTGCCAGTAGTCCCCCGGGGGGACAGCCCCAGCATTTT. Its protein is CASSPPGGQPQHF.

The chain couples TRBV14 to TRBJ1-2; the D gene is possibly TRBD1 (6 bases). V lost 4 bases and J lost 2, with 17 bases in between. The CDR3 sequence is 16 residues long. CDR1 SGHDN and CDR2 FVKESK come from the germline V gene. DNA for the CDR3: TGTGCCAGCAGCCTTCGCGTCGGGGGCGTGAACTATGGCTACACCTTC. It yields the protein CASSLRVGGVNYGYTF.

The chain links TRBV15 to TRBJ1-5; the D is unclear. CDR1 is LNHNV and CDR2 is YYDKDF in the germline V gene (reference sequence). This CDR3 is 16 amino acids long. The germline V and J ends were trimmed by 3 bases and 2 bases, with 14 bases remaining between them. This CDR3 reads CATSRRASAGNQPQHF. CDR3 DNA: TGTGCCACCAGCAGGCGGGCCTCGGCGGGCAATCAGCCCCAGCATTTT.

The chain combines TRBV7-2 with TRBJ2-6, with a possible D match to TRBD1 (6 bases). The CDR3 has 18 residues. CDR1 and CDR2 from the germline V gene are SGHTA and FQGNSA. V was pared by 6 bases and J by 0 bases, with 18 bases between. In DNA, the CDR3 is TGTGCCAGCAGGCCCTGGACAGACTACAACTCTGGGGCCAACGTCCTGACTTTC. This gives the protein CASRPWTDYNSGANVLTF.

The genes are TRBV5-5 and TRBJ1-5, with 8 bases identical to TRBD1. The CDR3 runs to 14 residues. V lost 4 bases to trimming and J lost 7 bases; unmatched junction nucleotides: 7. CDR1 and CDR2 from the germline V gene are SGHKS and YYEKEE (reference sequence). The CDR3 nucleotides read TGTGCCAGCAGCCCCACAGGGGGACAACAGCCCCAGCATTTT. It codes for CASSPTGGQQPQHF.

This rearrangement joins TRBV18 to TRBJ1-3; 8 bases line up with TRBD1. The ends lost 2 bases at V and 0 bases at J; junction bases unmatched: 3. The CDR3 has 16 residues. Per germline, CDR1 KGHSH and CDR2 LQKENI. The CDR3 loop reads CASSPDRGRSGNTIYF. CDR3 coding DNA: TGTGCCAGCTCACCAGACAGGGGCCGCTCTGGAAACACCATATATTTT. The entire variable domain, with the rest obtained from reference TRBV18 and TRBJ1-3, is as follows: NAGVMQNPRHLVRRRGQEARLRCSPMKGHSHVYWYRQLPEEGLKFMVYLQKENIIDESGMPKERFSAEFPKEGPSILRIQQVVRGDSAAYFCASSPDRGRSGNTIYFGEGSWLTVV.

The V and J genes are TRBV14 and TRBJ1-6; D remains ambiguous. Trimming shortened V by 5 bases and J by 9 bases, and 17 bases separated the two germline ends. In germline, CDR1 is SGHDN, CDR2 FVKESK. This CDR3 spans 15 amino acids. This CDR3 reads CASSFQNTLSSPLHF. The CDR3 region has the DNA TGTGCCAGCAGCTTCCAAAACACCCTCTCTTCACCCCTCCACTTT. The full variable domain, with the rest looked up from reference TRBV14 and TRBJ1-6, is EAGVTQFPSHSVIEKGQTVTLRCDPISGHDNLYWYRRVMGKEIKFLLHFVKESKQDESGMPNNRFLAERTGGTYSTLKVQPAELEDSGVYFCASSFQNTLSSPLHFGNGTRLTVT.

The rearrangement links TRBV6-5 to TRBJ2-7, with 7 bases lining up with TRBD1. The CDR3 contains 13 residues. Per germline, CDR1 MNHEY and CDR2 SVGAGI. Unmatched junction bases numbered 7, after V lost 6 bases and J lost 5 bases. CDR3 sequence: CASRTDRVDEQYF. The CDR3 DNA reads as TGTGCCAGCAGGACAGACAGGGTAGACGAGCAGTACTTC.